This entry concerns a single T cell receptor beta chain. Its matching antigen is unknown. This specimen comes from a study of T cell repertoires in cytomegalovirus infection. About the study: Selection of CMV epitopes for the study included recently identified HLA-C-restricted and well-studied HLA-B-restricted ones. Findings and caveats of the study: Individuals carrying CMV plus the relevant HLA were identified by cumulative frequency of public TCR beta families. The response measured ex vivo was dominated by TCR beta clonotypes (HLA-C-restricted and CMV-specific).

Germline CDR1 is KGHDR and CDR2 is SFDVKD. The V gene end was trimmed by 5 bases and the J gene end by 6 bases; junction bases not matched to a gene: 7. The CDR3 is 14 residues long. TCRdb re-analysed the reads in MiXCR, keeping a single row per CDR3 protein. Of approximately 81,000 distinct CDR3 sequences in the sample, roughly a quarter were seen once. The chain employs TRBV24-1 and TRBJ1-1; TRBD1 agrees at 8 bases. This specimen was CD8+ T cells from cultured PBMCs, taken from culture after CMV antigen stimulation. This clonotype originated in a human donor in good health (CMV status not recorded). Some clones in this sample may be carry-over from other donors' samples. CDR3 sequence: CATSAGRGLAEAFF. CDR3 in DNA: TGTGCCACCAGTGCGGGCAGGGGGCTTGCTGAAGCTTTCTTT.